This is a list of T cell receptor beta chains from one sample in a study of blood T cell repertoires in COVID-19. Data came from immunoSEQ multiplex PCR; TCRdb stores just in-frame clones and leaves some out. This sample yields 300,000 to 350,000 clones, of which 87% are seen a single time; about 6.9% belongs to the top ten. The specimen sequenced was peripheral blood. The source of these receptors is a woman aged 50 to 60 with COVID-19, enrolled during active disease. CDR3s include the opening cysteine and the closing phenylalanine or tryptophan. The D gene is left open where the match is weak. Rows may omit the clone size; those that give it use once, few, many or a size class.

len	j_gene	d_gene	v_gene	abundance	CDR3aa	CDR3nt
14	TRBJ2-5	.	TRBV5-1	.	CASSLGFTGETQYF	TGCGCCAGCAGCTTGGGTTTCACGGGAGAGACCCAGTACTTC
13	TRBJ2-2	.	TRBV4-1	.	CASSQRGTGELFF	TGCGCCAGCAGCCAACGGGGCACCGGGGAGCTGTTTTTT
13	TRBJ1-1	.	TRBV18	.	CASSQDKNTEAFF	TGTGCCAGCTCACAGGACAAGAACACTGAAGCTTTCTTT
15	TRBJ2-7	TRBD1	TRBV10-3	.	CAISGQGALSYEQYF	TGTGCCATCAGTGGACAGGGGGCCCTCAGTTACGAGCAGTACTTC
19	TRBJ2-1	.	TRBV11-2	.	CASSLNEGAVRAPHNEQFF	TGTGCCAGCAGCCTAAATGAGGGAGCAGTGCGGGCCCCCCACAATGAGCAGTTCTTC
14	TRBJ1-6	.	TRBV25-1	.	CASSEPGHRDALHF	TGTGCCAGCAGTGAACCGGGACACCGCGATGCCCTCCACTTT
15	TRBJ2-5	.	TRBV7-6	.	CASSLATGSEETQYF	TGTGCCAGCAGCTTAGCTACGGGATCCGAAGAGACCCAGTACTTC
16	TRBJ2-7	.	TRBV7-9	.	CASSLVTGTYSYEQYF	TGTGCCAGCAGCCTAGTTACCGGGACTTACTCCTACGAGCAGTACTTC
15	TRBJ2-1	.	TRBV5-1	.	CASSPKPYVNNEQFF	TGCGCCAGCAGCCCGAAACCCTACGTCAACAATGAGCAGTTCTTC
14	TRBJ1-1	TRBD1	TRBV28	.	CASCQGGSATEAFF	TGTGCCAGCTGTCAGGGGGGCTCAGCCACTGAAGCTTTCTTT
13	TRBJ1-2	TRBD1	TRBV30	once	CAAYRGQGYGYTF	TGTGCCGCATACAGGGGGCAAGGCTATGGCTACACCTTC
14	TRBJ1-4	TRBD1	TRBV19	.	CASSWDSFNEKLFF	TGTGCCAGTAGTTGGGACAGTTTTAATGAAAAACTGTTTTTT
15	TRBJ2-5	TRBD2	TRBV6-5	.	CASSMRGAREETQYF	TGTGCCAGCAGTATGCGGGGGGCGCGAGAAGAGACCCAGTACTTC
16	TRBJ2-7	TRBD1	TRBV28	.	CASSLPGQGVPYEQYF	TGTGCCAGCAGTTTACCGGGGCAGGGGGTACCCTACGAGCAGTACTTC
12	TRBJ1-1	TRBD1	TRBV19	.	CASSTGQVQAFF	TGTGCCAGTAGTACCGGACAGGTCCAAGCTTTCTTT
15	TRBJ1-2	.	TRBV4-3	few	CASSQTTKVQLGYTF	TGCGCCAGCAGCCAGACAACGAAGGTCCAGTTGGGCTACACCTTC
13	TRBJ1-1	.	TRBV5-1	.	CASSWTQNTEAFF	TGCGCCAGCAGCTGGACACAGAACACTGAAGCTTTCTTT
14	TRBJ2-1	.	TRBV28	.	CASSLLSGDNEQFF	TGTGCCAGCAGTTTATTATCGGGGGACAATGAGCAGTTCTTC
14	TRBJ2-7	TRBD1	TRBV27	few	CASSFGTGAYEQYF	TGTGCCAGCAGTTTTGGGACAGGGGCCTACGAGCAGTACTTC
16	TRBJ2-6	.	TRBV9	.	CASSVHDSSGANVLTF	TGTGCCAGCAGCGTCCACGACAGCTCTGGGGCCAACGTCCTGACTTTC
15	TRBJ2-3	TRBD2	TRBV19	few	CASSMGGNVWDTQYF	TGTGCCAGTAGTATGGGAGGGAATGTATGGGATACGCAGTATTTT
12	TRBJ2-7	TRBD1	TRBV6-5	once	CATGTGKNEQYF	TGTGCCACCGGGACAGGGAAAAACGAGCAGTACTTC
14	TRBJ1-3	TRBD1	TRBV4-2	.	CASSPRQGGNTIYF	TGTGCCAGCAGCCCTAGACAGGGAGGAAACACCATATATTTT
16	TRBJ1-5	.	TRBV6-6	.	CASSTTLTGRNQPQHF	TGTGCCAGCAGTACCACCTTGACAGGTCGGAATCAGCCCCAGCATTTT
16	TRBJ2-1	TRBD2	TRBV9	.	CASSPPGRREGGEQFF	TGTGCCAGCAGCCCCCCTGGGCGGCGGGAGGGTGGTGAGCAGTTCTTC
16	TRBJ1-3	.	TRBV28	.	CASSPSGQGKGNTIYF	TGTGCCAGCAGTCCTTCTGGCCAGGGTAAAGGAAACACCATATATTTT
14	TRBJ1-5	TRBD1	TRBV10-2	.	CASSPGTATQPQHF	TGCGCCAGCAGCCCTGGGACAGCCACTCAGCCCCAGCATTTT
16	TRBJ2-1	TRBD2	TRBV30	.	CAWSLRGASGIVEQFF	TGTGCCTGGAGTCTTAGGGGGGCTAGCGGGATAGTTGAGCAGTTCTTC
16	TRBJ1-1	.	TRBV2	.	CASSAFPGQVNTEAFF	TGTGCCAGCAGTGCATTCCCAGGTCAGGTGAACACTGAAGCTTTCTTT
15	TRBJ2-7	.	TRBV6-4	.	CASSDPFPETYEQYF	TGTGCCAGCAGTGACCCCTTTCCTGAGACCTACGAGCAGTACTTC
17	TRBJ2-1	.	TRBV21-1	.	CASSRTGHLKSYNEQFF	TGTGCCAGCAGCCGTACGGGACACCTGAAATCCTACAATGAGCAGTTCTTC
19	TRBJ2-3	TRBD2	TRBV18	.	CASSPVRVTSGVVGDTQYF	TGTGCCAGCTCACCAGTTCGCGTCACTAGCGGGGTGGTAGGCGATACGCAGTATTTT
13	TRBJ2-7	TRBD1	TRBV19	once	CASSTGTGREQYF	TGTGCCAGTAGTACAGGGACAGGGCGCGAGCAGTACTTC
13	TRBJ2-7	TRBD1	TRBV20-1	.	CSASDRDSYEQYF	TGCAGTGCTAGTGACAGGGACTCCTACGAGCAGTACTTC
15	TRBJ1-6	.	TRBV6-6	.	CASSYPRGGNSPLHF	TGTGCCAGCAGTTACCCCCGAGGGGGTAATTCACCCCTCCACTTT
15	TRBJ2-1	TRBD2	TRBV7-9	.	CASSSSGRVDNEQFF	TGTGCCAGCAGCTCTAGCGGGAGGGTCGACAATGAGCAGTTCTTC
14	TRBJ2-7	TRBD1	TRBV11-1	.	CASSSGQGNYEQYF	TGTGCCAGCAGCTCCGGACAGGGAAACTACGAGCAGTACTTC
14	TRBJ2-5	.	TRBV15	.	CATSKGQLEETQYF	TGTGCCACCAGCAAAGGACAGCTCGAAGAGACCCAGTACTTC
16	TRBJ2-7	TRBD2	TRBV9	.	CATPTELGGRAGEQYF	TGTGCCACCCCTACCGAGCTTGGCGGGAGGGCCGGCGAGCAGTACTTC
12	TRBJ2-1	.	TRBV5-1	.	CASSTETGLQFF	TGCGCCAGCAGCACCGAGACAGGACTGCAGTTCTTC
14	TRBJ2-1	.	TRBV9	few	CASSSLQGFNEQFF	TGTGCCAGCAGCTCCCTACAGGGTTTCAATGAGCAGTTCTTC
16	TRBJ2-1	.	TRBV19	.	CASSIGARGSYNEQFF	TGTGCCAGTAGTATAGGCGCCAGAGGGTCCTACAATGAGCAGTTCTTC
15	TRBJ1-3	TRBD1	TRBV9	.	CASSVVPGGGNTIYF	TGTGCCAGCAGCGTAGTACCAGGGGGTGGAAACACCATATATTTT
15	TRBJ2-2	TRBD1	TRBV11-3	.	CASSLWDRDAGELFF	TGTGCCAGCAGCTTGTGGGACAGGGATGCCGGGGAGCTGTTTTTT
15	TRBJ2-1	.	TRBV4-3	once	CASSQDTGSYNEQFF	TGCGCCAGCAGCCAAGATACTGGCTCCTACAATGAGCAGTTCTTC
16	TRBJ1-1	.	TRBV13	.	CASSLGRWLMNIEAFF	TGTGCCAGCAGCTTAGGCCGATGGCTCATGAACATTGAAGCTTTCTTT
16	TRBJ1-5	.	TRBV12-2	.	CASRLAGRGGSQPQHF	TGTGCAAGTCGCTTAGCGGGCCGGGGGGGCTCGCAGCCCCAGCATTTT
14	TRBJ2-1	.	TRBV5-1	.	CASSLVRDNNEQFF	TGCGCCAGCAGCTTGGTTCGCGATAACAATGAGCAGTTCTTC
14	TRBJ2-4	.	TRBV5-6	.	CASSLAGNKNIQYF	TGTGCCAGCAGCTTGGCAGGGAACAAAAACATTCAGTACTTC
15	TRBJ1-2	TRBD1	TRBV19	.	CASSKTGGRNYGYTF	TGTGCCAGTAGTAAAACAGGGGGCCGTAACTATGGCTACACCTTC
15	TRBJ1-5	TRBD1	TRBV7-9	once	CASSDHRGLDQPQHF	TGTGCCAGCAGCGACCACAGGGGGCTGGATCAGCCCCAGCATTTT
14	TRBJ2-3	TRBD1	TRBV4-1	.	CASSRGTGVDTQYF	TGCGCCAGCAGCCGCGGGACAGGGGTGGATACGCAGTATTTT
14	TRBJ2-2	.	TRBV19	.	CASSIDRGTGELFF	TGTGCCAGTAGTATAGATCGGGGCACCGGGGAGCTGTTTTTT
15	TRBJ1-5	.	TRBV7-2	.	CASSLEGHSNQPQHF	TGTGCCAGCAGCCTGGAGGGGCATAGCAATCAGCCCCAGCATTTT
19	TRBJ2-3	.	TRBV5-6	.	CASSLYGSRLRVGGDTQYF	TGTGCCAGCAGCTTGTATGGGAGTCGACTCAGAGTCGGAGGAGATACGCAGTATTTT
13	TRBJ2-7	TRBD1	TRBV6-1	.	CASSDHRGIEQYF	TGTGCCAGCAGTGATCACAGGGGGATCGAGCAGTACTTC
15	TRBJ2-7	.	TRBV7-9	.	CASSLVAVRDYEQYF	TGTGCCAGCAGCTTAGTGGCGGTCCGCGACTACGAGCAGTACTTC